The clone carrying this TCR beta chain was seen at least ten times. The authors ran a second PCR of 7 to 11 cycles using a sample-barcoded 5' primer and a J-beta primer mix. One entry per CDR3 protein results from TCRdb running MiXCR on the 5' RACE reads. The data contain fewer than 2,000,000 distinct CDR3 sequences, 35% to 50% of them singletons. The CDR3 sequence is 13 residues long. Germline V gene data show CDR1 as SQVTM and CDR2 as ANQGSEA. With 7 bases removed from V and 5 bases from J, the gap between germline ends came to 14 bases. Those donating, healthy Caucasian individuals from Russia, were aged roughly 6 to 95. This record belongs to a study of blood T cells in healthy people across ages. Whole-study context: Capture via template switching afforded approximately one barcoded beta molecule per two T cells.

Sequenced input: blood. This TCR came from a human donor in good health. The V call is TRBV29-1, the J call TRBJ1-4; D possibly corresponds to TRBD1 (6 bases). CDR3 bases: TGCAGCGCAACAGGGTTTACGAATGAAAAACTGTTTTTT. Translated, it gives CSATGFTNEKLFF.